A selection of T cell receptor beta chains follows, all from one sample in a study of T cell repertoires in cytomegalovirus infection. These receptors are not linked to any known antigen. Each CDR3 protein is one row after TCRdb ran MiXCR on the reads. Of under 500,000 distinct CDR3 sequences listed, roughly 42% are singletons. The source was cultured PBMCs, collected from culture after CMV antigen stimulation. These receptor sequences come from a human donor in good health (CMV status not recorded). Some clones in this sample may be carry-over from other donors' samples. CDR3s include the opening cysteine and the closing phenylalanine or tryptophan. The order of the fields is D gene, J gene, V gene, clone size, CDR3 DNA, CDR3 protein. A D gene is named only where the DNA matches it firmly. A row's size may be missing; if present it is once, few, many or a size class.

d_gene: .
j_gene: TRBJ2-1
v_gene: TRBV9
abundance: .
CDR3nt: TGTGCCAGCAGCGTAGTAGGAGACATGTACAATGAGCAGTTCTTC
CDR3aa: CASSVVGDMYNEQFF

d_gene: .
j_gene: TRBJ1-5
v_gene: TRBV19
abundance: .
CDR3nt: TGTGCCAGTAGTATATCTGGGAGGTACCAGCCCCAGCATTTT
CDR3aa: CASSISGRYQPQHF

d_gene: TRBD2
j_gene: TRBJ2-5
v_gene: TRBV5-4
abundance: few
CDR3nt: TGTGCCAGCAGCCTCAGACGCGGGGGCCAAGAGACCCAGTACTTC
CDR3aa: CASSLRRGGQETQYF

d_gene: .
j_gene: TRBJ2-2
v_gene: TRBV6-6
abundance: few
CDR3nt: TGTGCCAGCAGTAGGTCTAGCGCGAACACCGGGGAGCTGTTTTTT
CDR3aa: CASSRSSANTGELFF

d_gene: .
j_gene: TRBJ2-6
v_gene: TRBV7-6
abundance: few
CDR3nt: TGTGCCAGCAGCTTAGTAAGCTCTGGGGCCAACGTCCTGACTTTC
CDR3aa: CASSLVSSGANVLTF

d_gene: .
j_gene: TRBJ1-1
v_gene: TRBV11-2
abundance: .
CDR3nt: TGTGCCAGCAGCTTATTCGCGGTGGAACACACTGAAGCTTTCTTT
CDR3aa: CASSLFAVEHTEAFF

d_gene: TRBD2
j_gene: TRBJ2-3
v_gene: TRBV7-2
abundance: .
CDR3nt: TGTGCCAGCAGCTTATCTCTAGCGGGGAGCACAGATACGCAGTATTTT
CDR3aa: CASSLSLAGSTDTQYF

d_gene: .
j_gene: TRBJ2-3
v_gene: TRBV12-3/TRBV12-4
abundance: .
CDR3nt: TGTGCCAGCAGTTCTCTCGCCTTGGATACGCAGTATTTT
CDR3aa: CASSSLALDTQYF

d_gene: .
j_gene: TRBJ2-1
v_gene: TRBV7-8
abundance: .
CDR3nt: TGTGCCAGCAGCTCCGTCAGCGGTTACAATGAGCAGTTCTTC
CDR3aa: CASSSVSGYNEQFF

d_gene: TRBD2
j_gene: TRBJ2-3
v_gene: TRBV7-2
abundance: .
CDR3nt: TGTGCCAGCAGGAGGTTCTCGGGGGGACCCACAGATACGCAGTATTTT
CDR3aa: CASRRFSGGPTDTQYF

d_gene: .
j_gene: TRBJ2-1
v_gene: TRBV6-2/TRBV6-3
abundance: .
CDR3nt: TGTGCCAGCAGCACCCGTAATGAGCAGTTCTTC
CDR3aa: CASSTRNEQFF

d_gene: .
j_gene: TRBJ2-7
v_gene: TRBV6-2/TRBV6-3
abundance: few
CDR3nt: TGTGCCAGCACTTCGTACAAAAATTTCTACGAGCAGTACTTC
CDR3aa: CASTSYKNFYEQYF

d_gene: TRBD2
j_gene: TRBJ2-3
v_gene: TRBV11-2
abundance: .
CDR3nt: TGTGCCAGCAGCTTTTTAGCGGGGGACACAGATACGCAGTATTTT
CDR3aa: CASSFLAGDTDTQYF

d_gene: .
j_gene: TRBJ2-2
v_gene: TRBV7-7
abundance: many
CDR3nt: TGTGCCAGCAGCCGCTCGGACAGAACTTTAATTCCCGGGGAGCTGTTTTTT
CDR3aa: CASSRSDRTLIPGELFF

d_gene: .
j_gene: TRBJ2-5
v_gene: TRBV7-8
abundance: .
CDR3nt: TGTGCCAGCAGCTCCCCCTCTGACAGCTTCCAAGAGACCCAGTACTTC
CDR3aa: CASSSPSDSFQETQYF

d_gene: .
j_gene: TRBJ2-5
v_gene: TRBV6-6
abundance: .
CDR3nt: TGTGCCAGCAGCTACGCCCCCCCGGTCGGAGAGACCCAGTACTTC
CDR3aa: CASSYAPPVGETQYF

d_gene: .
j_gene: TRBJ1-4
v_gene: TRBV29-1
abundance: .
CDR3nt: TGCAGCGCCGTCGTAAAGGCTGGGAGTGAAAAACTGTTTTTT
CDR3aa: CSAVVKAGSEKLFF

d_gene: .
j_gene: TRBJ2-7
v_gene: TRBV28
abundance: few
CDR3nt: TGTGCCAGCAGTCTCTCCGGGACTCCGTCCTACGAGCAGTACTTC
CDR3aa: CASSLSGTPSYEQYF

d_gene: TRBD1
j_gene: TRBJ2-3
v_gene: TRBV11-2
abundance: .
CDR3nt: TGTGCCAGCAGCTTAGGGGTCATTGGGACAGGGTCTCGAGATACGCAGTATTTT
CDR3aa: CASSLGVIGTGSRDTQYF

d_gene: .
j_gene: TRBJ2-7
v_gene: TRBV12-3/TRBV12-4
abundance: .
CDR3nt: TGTGCCAGCAGTTTGGGGACTGTGAGCTCCTACGAGCAGTACTTC
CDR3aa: CASSLGTVSSYEQYF

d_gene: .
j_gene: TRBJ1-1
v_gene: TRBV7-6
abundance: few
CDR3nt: TGTGCCAGCAGCCCCGGGACGGGAGGGACTGAAGCTTTCTTT
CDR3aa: CASSPGTGGTEAFF

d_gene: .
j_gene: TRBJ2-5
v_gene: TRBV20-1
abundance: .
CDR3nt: TGCAGTGCCGACGGCGGGACGTACCAAGAGACCCAGTACTTC
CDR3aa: CSADGGTYQETQYF

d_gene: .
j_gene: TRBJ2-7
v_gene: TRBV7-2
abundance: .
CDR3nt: TGTGCCAGCAGCTTCCGAGGTGTCACATACGAGCAGTACTTC
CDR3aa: CASSFRGVTYEQYF

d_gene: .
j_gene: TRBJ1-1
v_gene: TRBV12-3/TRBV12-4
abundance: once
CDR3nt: TGTGCCAGCAGTACAACCGGGACAAGAGCTTTCTTT
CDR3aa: CASSTTGTRAFF

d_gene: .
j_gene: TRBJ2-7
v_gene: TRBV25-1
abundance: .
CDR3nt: TGTGCCAGCAGCAAAAGGAGGCGTGAGCAGTACTTC
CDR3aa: CASSKRRREQYF

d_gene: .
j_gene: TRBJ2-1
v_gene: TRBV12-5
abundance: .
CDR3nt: TGTGCTAGTGGTTTGAGGGGGGGATTTGATGAGCAGTTCTTC
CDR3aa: CASGLRGGFDEQFF

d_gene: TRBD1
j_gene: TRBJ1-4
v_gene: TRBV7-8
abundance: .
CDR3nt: TGTGCCAGCAGCCCCGGACAGGCGGGGTTTAATGAAAAACTGTTTTTT
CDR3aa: CASSPGQAGFNEKLFF

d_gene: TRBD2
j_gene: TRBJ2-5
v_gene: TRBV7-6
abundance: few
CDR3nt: TGTGCCAGCAGCCGCCGGACTAGCGGGGTGACCGAAGAGACCCAGTACTTC
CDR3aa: CASSRRTSGVTEETQYF

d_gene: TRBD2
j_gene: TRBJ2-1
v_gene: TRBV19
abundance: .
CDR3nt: TGTGCCAGGGGAACGACTAGCGGGAGGGCCGTTGATGAGCAGTTCTTC
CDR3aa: CARGTTSGRAVDEQFF

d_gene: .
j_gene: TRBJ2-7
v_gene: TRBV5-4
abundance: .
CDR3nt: TGTGCCAGCAGCTTGGCGGGGGGCCGGGTCTACGAGCAGTACTTC
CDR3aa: CASSLAGGRVYEQYF

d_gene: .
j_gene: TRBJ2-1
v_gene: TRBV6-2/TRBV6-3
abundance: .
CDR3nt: TGTGCCAGCAGTAAGGCAGGAGCCCTTCGTGGGCAGTTCTTC
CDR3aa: CASSKAGALRGQFF

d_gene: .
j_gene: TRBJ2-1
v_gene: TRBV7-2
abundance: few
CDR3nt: TGTGCCAGCAGCTTAGGTGGACTATCGCGCACCTTC
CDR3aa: CASSLGGLSRTF

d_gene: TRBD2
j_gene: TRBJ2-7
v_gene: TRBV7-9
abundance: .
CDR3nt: TGTGCCAGCAGCCCAGATCCCGGGACTAGCGGTGAAGAGGAGCAGTACTTC
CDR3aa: CASSPDPGTSGEEEQYF

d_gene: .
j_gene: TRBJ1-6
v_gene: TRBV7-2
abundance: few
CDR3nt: TGTGCCAGCAGCTTAGTGTCCTCACCCCTCCACTTT
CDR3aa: CASSLVSSPLHF

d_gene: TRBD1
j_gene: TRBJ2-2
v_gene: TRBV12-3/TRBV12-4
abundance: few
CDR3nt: TGTGCCAGCAGTTTCCGACAGGGGGCGCGTACCGGGGAGCTGTTTTTT
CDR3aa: CASSFRQGARTGELFF

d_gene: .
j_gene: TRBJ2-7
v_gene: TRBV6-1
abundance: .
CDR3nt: TGTGCCAGCAGGCCCACCACAGCCATCTACGAGCAGTACTTC
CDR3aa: CASRPTTAIYEQYF

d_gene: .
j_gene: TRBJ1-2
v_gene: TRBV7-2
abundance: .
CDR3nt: TGTGCCAGCAGTTCACAGGGTTTCGGCTACACCTTC
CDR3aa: CASSSQGFGYTF

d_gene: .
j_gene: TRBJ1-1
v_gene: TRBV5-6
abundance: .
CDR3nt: TGTGCCAGCAGCTTGGTGCAGGGTGCCACTGAAGCTTTCTTT
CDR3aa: CASSLVQGATEAFF

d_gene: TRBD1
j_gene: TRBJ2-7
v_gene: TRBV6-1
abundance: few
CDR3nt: TGTGCCAGCAGTGGGGGACAGTCCGAGCAGTACTTC
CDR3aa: CASSGGQSEQYF

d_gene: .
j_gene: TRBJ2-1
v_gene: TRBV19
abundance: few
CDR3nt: TGTGCCAGTAGTCGTGGCGGGGCATACAATGAGCAGTTCTTC
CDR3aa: CASSRGGAYNEQFF

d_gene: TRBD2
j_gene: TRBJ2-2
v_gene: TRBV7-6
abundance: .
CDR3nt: TGTGCCAGCAGCTTACGAGCGGGAGATGGGACCGGGGAGCTGTTTTTT
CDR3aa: CASSLRAGDGTGELFF

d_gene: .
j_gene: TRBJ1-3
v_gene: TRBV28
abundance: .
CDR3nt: TGTGCCAGCAGTCACAGGGAGGGGGCTGGAAACACCATATATTTT
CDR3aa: CASSHREGAGNTIYF

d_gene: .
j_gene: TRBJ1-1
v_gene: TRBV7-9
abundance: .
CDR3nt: TGTGCCCTTTCCACTGAAGCTTTCTTT
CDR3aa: CALSTEAFF

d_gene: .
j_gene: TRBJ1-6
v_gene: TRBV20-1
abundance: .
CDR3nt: TGCAGTGCTAGAGTGGGGCAGGGGAGTTCACCCCTCCACTTT
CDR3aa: CSARVGQGSSPLHF

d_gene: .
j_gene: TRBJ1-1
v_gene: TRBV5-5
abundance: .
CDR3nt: TGTGCCAGCAGCTTCGAACAGAACACCATGAACACTGAAGCTTTCTTT
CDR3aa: CASSFEQNTMNTEAFF

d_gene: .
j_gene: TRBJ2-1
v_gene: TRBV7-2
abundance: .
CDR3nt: TGTGCCAGCAGCTTAGGTTCTAGCCGGGACAATGAGCAGTTCTTC
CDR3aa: CASSLGSSRDNEQFF

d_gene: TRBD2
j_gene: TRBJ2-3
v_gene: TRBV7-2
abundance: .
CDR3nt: TGTGCCAGCGCCCTATCGGGGGGTTTGACAGATACGCAGTATTTT
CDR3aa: CASALSGGLTDTQYF

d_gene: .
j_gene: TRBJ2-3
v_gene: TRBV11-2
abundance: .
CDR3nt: TGTGCCAGCAGCTCACCCCGGGACGGAAGCACAGATACGCAGTATTTT
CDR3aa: CASSSPRDGSTDTQYF

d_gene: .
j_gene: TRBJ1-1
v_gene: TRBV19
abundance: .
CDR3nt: TGTGCCAGTAGTAGGGGGCGGGCAGCCCCATTGAACACTGAAGCTTTCTTT
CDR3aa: CASSRGRAAPLNTEAFF

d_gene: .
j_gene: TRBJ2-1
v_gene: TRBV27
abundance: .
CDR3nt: TGTGCCAGCAGTTTATTTCTAGCACCCAATGAGCAGTTCTTC
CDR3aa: CASSLFLAPNEQFF

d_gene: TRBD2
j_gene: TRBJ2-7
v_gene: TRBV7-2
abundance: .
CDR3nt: TGTGCCAGCAGCTTAGCAGCGGGGTTCACCTACGAGCAGTACTTC
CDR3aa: CASSLAAGFTYEQYF

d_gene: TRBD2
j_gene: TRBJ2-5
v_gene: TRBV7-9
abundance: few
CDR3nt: TGTGCCAGCAGCAGGCGACTAGCGGGAGGGGAGACCCAGTACTTC
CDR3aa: CASSRRLAGGETQYF

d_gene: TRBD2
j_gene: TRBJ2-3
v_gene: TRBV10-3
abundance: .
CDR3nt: TGTGCCATCAGTCCTAGCGGGGGGGCCGCAGATACGCAGTATTTT
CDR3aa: CAISPSGGAADTQYF